This TCR beta chain is drawn from a study of blood T cell repertoires in COVID-19. Study at large: Spain, Italy and the United States supplied samples that represented acute and convalescent COVID-19. The cDNA or gDNA used as material had been derived from T cells, B-cell-depleted T cells, or PBMCs.

Under the authors' procedure: Amplification with reference gene primers provided the estimates of nucleated cell counts. Assay used: immunoSEQ multiplex PCR; TCRdb lists only in-frame clones, some missing. V and J calls and clone size follow that table, whereas D and trimming were derived from the DNA. The sample records approximately 94,000 clones, 84% being singletons. CDR3 length: 15 amino acids. Trimming removed 1 base from V and 6 bases from J, with 18 bases in between. The germline V gene has CDR1 SQVTM and CDR2 ANQGSEA. The V and J genes are TRBV29-1 and TRBJ1-2, with D maybe TRBD1 (6 bases). Sequenced sample: peripheral blood. This TCR came from a man aged 55-75 years with acute or convalescent COVID-19. CDR3 bases: TGCAGCGTTGAAGGGAGGACAGCGACGAGAGATGGCTACACCTTC. Translation gives CSVEGRTATRDGYTF.